Sequencing of this T cell receptor beta chain was carried out in a study of blood T cell repertoires in COVID-19. Overall study: Whether acute or convalescent, the COVID-19 samples came from the United States, Italy and Spain. From T cells, B-cell-depleted T cells, or PBMCs came the material, which was cDNA or gDNA.

The authors' processing: Amplification with reference gene primers provided the estimates of nucleated cell counts. TCRdb's table, derived via immunoSEQ multiplex PCR, lists solely in-frame clones and lacks some. The V and J calls and clone size are taken from that table; D and trimming were inferred from the DNA. Here the sample spans 130,000 to 150,000 clones, 60% to 80% being singletons. The V end was cut by 7 bases, the J end by 8 bases, with 23 bases between. The CDR3 is 14 residues long. Germline V gives CDR1 SQVTM, CDR2 ANQGSEA. The TCR comes from a man aged 45-65 years with active or convalescent COVID-19. The chain recombines TRBV29-1 with TRBJ1-1; possibly TRBD1 for D (6 bases). The sample taken for sequencing was peripheral blood. CDR3 protein: CSGGGAGAPIEAFF. CDR3 in DNA: TGCAGCGGGGGAGGGGCAGGGGCGCCAATAGAAGCTTTCTTT.